The 12 T cell receptor beta chains below come from one sample, sequenced in a study of CD8 T cells in ankylosing spondylitis. TCRdb fed the 5' RACE reads into MiXCR, producing one record per CDR3 protein. The table records approximately 250,000 distinct CDR3 sequences, 10% of them present only once. The source material was blood, either unsorted or a sorted T cell fraction (not recorded which). The receptors here all came from a male donor with ankylosing spondylitis or in good health (not recorded which).

In this sample, this clonotype turned up many times. The chain employs TRBV12-3 or TRBV12-4 and TRBJ2-3, with D possibly TRBD2 on 5 matching bases. This CDR3 is 13 amino acids long. V gave up 7 bases and J gave up 4 bases, with 12 bases separating them. DNA of the CDR3: TGTGCCAGCACCACGGAGGCCCCAGATACGCAGTATTTT. It encodes CASTTEAPDTQYF.

This clonotype was recorded many times. The chain carries TRBV5-1 and TRBJ2-5; 7 bases line up with TRBD1. Looked up from germline, CDR1 is SGHRS and CDR2 is YFSETQ. The V segment lost 7 bases and the J segment 2 bases; nucleotides outside the gene matches: 8. The CDR3 spans 14 residues. The CDR3 sequence is CASGRDSQQETQYF. CDR3 nucleotide sequence: TGCGCCAGCGGCCGGGACAGTCAACAAGAGACCCAGTACTTC.

This clonotype has ten or more counts. The genes are TRBV25-1 and TRBJ2-5, with 7 positions matching TRBD1. The V gene's germline CDR1 is MGHDK and CDR2 SYGVNS. With V trimmed by 8 bases and J by 2 bases, 14 bases remained unmatched. This CDR3 has 16 amino acids. The CDR3 sequence: CASGGTLTGQQETQYF. In DNA, the CDR3 is TGTGCCAGCGGAGGAACCTTAACGGGACAGCAAGAGACCCAGTACTTC. Filled out from reference TRBV25-1 and TRBJ2-5, the complete variable domain reads EADIYQTPRYLVIGTGKKITLECSQTMGHDKMYWYQQDPGMELHLIHYSYGVNSTEKGDLSSESTVSRIRTEHFPLTLESARPSHTSQYLCASGGTLTGQQETQYFGPGTRLLVL.

This clonotype showed up many times. The rearrangement links TRBV20-1 to TRBJ1-5, with TRBD1 identical over 9 bases. This CDR3 is 17 amino acids long. Germline assignment: CDR1 DFQATT and CDR2 SNEGSKA (reference sequence). V dropped 4 bases and J dropped 7; count of bases not matched to a gene: 17. The DNA for the CDR3 is TGCAGTGCTATCTTCCCCGGACAGGGGCGGTCCAGACAGCCCCAGCATTTT. This gives the protein CSAIFPGQGRSRQPQHF.

The chain recombines TRBV5-1 with TRBJ2-5; D is perhaps TRBD1 or TRBD2 (5 bases each). This CDR3 is 15 amino acids long. The germline V and J ends were trimmed by 1 base and 5 bases, with 15 bases remaining between them. Germline V gene lookup returns CDR1 SGHRS and CDR2 YFSETQ. The CDR3 bases are TGCGCCAGCAGCTTGCAGGGTCAGCGAGGGGAGACCCAGTACTTC. The encoded protein is CASSLQGQRGETQYF.

At least ten counts were recorded for this clonotype. The chain is built from TRBV3-1 and TRBJ2-7; the D is unclear. CDR3 length: 16 residues. The V gene's germline CDR1 is LGHDT and CDR2 YNNKEL (reference sequence). Trimming took 0 bases from V and 0 from J, leaving 12 bases between them. The CDR3 DNA reads as TGTGCCAGCAGCCAAGATGCGGCGAGCAGCTCCTACGAGCAGTACTTC. Translation: CASSQDAASSSYEQYF.

This clonotype appeared once. The chain employs TRBV6-1 and TRBJ2-7; 7 bases are shared with TRBD2. The germline CDR1 and CDR2 sequences are MNHNS and SASEGT. The CDR3 sequence is 16 residues long. V lost 7 bases, J lost 3 bases, and 15 bases stayed unmatched. The CDR3 loop reads CASNRGRGGSRYEQYF. The CDR3 coding sequence is TGTGCCAGCAATAGGGGACGGGGAGGGTCTCGCTACGAGCAGTACTTC.

There are many counts of this clonotype. J is TRBJ2-3 and V is TRBV3-1; D remains ambiguous. This CDR3 is 15 amino acids long. Between the trimmed V and J ends, which lost 0 bases and 7 bases, there was a span of 14 bases. Per the germline V gene, CDR1 is LGHDT and CDR2 is YNNKEL (reference sequence). CDR3 residues: CASSQDVIASNTQYF. DNA of the CDR3: TGTGCCAGCAGCCAAGATGTAATAGCTTCAAATACGCAGTATTTT.

This clonotype was picked up a small number of times. The rearrangement joins TRBV9 to TRBJ2-1, with TRBD2 matching over 13 bases. The CDR3 totals 15 residues. Germline V gives CDR1 SGDLS, CDR2 YYNGEE. The ends lost 4 bases at V and 7 bases at J; junction bases unmatched: 5. CDR3 in amino acids: CASSSRTSGGNEQFF. The CDR3 bases are TGTGCCAGCAGCTCCCGGACTAGCGGGGGAAATGAGCAGTTCTTC.

This rearrangement joins TRBV12-3 or TRBV12-4 to TRBJ2-7; 9 positions match TRBD1. Trimming at V came to 3 bases and at J to 5 bases, leaving 5 bases not matched to a gene. This CDR3 comprises 14 residues. CDR3 residues: CASSFRQGVNEQYF. The CDR3 DNA reads as TGTGCCAGCAGTTTTCGACAGGGGGTTAACGAGCAGTACTTC.

The V gene is TRBV6-2 or TRBV6-3, the J gene TRBJ1-1; 7 nucleotides match TRBD1. Germline lookup yields CDR1 MNHEY and CDR2 SVGEGT. The V gene end was trimmed by 6 bases and the J gene end by 4 bases; junction bases not matched to a gene: 8. The length of the CDR3 is 14 residues. The CDR3 is CASSYRQGGTEAFF. DNA for the CDR3: TGTGCCAGCAGCTACCGTCAGGGGGGCACTGAAGCTTTCTTT.

In this sample, this clonotype turned up many times. CDR3 sequence: CAMQNGAGGSQFF. DNA of the CDR3: TGTGCCATGCAAAATGGTGCGGGGGGTAGTCAGTTCTTC. This chain connects TRBV10-3 to TRBJ2-1; TRBD2 aligns across 8 bases. The CDR3 runs to 13 residues. Germline lookup yields CDR1 ENHRY and CDR2 SYGVKD. Trimming cost V 9 bases and J 13 bases; bases outside gene matches: 14.